These 12 T cell receptor beta chains were sequenced from one sample in a study of T cells in Graves' hyperthyroidism and ophthalmopathy. Amplification targeted TCR beta CDR3 regions from RNA transcripts. TCR CDR3 underwent first-round RT-PCR with the HTBI primer set. TCRdb re-derived calls from the multiplex PCR reads in MiXCR, one entry per CDR3 protein. The sample carries more than 40,000 distinct CDR3 sequences, over 45% recorded once. Sequencing input: peripheral blood or thyroid tissue (not recorded which). The origin of the receptors is a woman aged 45 to 65 with Graves' hyperthyroidism.

About this clonotype itself: A much larger clone lies one base from this, so it may be a read error. The chain uses TRBV18 and TRBJ1-2; 8 bases align to TRBD1. V shed 5 bases, J shed 8 bases, and the junction held 7 bases outside the gene matches. Germline lookup yields CDR1 KGHSH and CDR2 LQKENI. The length of the CDR3 is 13 residues. CDR3 sequence reads: CASSFTTGDGYTF. For the CDR3, the DNA is TGTGCCAGCTCATTTACGACAGGGGACGGCTACACCTTC.

This clonotype has ten or more counts. This chain links TRBV4-1 with TRBJ1-1, with D unresolved. Trimming cost V 0 bases and J 3 bases, with 11 bases left between them. The CDR3 length is 15 residues. Per the germline V gene, CDR1 is MGHRA and CDR2 is YSYEKL. The CDR3 region has the DNA TGCGCCAGCAGCCAAGATCGGGTCGGGGACACTGAAGCTTTCTTT. As protein: CASSQDRVGDTEAFF.

This clonotype was recorded only once. This may arise from a read error, as a much more abundant clone is one base away. V and J are TRBV7-2 and TRBJ2-3; D gene unclear. The germline CDR1 and CDR2 sequences are SGHTA and FQGNSA. V lost 1 base and J 6 bases, leaving 11 bases between the germline ends. The CDR3 covers 14 residues. The CDR3 reads CASSLVGARDTQYF. In nucleotides, the CDR3 is TGTGCCAGCAGCTTAGTGGGTGCAAGGGATACGCAGTATTTT.

This clonotype was picked up many times. This chain connects TRBV4-2 to TRBJ2-7, with D perhaps TRBD1 (5 bases). Germline V gene data show CDR1 as LGHNA and CDR2 as YNFKEQ. The V and J ends lost 1 base and 0 bases respectively, with 16 bases between them. This CDR3 comprises 17 residues. CDR3 protein: CASSQVLDADSSYEQYF. The CDR3, as DNA: TGTGCCAGCAGCCAAGTGCTAGACGCAGACAGCTCCTACGAGCAGTACTTC.

The rearrangement joins TRBV20-1 to TRBJ2-5; D is ambiguous. The CDR3 length is 12 residues. Germline CDR1 DFQATT, CDR2 SNEGSKA (reference sequence). Trimming left V 0 bases short and J 4 bases short, with 6 bases between. CDR3 sequence: CSARDPPETQYF. In nucleotides, the CDR3 is TGCAGTGCTAGAGATCCCCCAGAGACCCAGTACTTC.

This clonotype was observed many times. The chain links TRBV6-6 to TRBJ2-7; TRBD2 matches 9 bases. Germline CDR1 and CDR2: MNHNY and SVGAGI (reference sequence). CDR3 size: 15 residues. The V and J ends lost 2 bases and 1 base, in that order; junction bases with no gene match: 3. Here the CDR3 reads CASSYVTSGSYEQYF. Written as DNA, the CDR3 is TGTGCCAGCAGTTACGTGACTAGCGGTTCCTACGAGCAGTACTTC.

This clonotype was detected many times. This sequence joins TRBV6-5 and TRBJ1-2; the match to TRBD1 covers 9 bases. The germline V gene encodes CDR1 MNHEY and CDR2 SVGAGI. Germline trimming cut 2 bases from V and 5 bases from J; bases unmatched to any gene: 12. The CDR3 is 17 amino acids. CDR3 sequence: CASSYTKPGQGSYGYTF. The CDR3 DNA sequence: TGTGCCAGCAGTTACACGAAACCGGGACAGGGATCGTATGGCTACACCTTC.

The J gene is TRBJ2-5, the V gene TRBV11-1; D might be TRBD1 (6 bases). The CDR3 is 12 amino acids. V was pared by 5 bases and J by 5 bases, with 9 bases between. CDR1 is SGHAT, CDR2 FQDESV, per germline (reference sequence). The CDR3 reads CASSLGAETQYF. CDR3 DNA sequence: TGTGCCAGCAGCCTGGGGGCGGAGACCCAGTACTTC.

There are many counts of this clonotype. This rearrangement joins TRBV3-1 to TRBJ1-2; D is possibly TRBD1 (5 bases). The germline V gene has CDR1 LGHDT and CDR2 YNNKEL (reference sequence). V shed 6 bases and J shed 3 bases, with 23 bases lying between them. CDR3 size: 17 residues. This CDR3 is CASSLIRGTLDYYGYTF. CDR3 nucleotides: TGTGCCAGCAGTCTCATCCGTGGGACCCTCGACTACTATGGCTACACCTTC.

This clonotype showed up many times. This chain joins TRBV10-3 and TRBJ2-3, with a weak D call TRBD1 (5 bases). V was pared by 0 bases and J by 0 bases, with 13 bases between. The CDR3 runs to 17 residues. Germline V gene lookup returns CDR1 ENHRY and CDR2 SYGVKD. The CDR3 is CAISESGRQTSTDTQYF. The CDR3, as DNA: TGTGCCATCAGTGAGTCGGGGCGACAGACTAGCACAGATACGCAGTATTTT.

This chain links TRBV5-6 with TRBJ2-7; 7 bases agree with TRBD1. Trimming removed 2 bases from V and 2 bases from J; junction bases left unmatched: 7. The germline V gene has CDR1 SGHDT and CDR2 YYEEEE. The CDR3 has 15 residues. The DNA of the CDR3 is TGTGCCAGCAGCTTCGGGGACAGCCCTACCTACGAGCAGTACTTC. The encoded protein is CASSFGDSPTYEQYF. The whole variable domain, filled in from reference TRBV5-6 and TRBJ2-7, reads DAGVTQSPTHLIKTRGQQVTLRCSPKSGHDTVSWYQQALGQGPQFIFQYYEEEERQRGNFPDRFSGHQFPNYSSELNVNALLLGDSALYLCASSFGDSPTYEQYFGPGTRLTVT.

In regard to this clonotype: No conserved phenylalanine or tryptophan is present at the end of the CDR3, so a read error is the likely explanation. The gene calls are TRBV20-1 and TRBJ1-2; D uncertain. The CDR3 consists of 14 residues. CDR1 is DFQATT, CDR2 SNEGSKA, per germline (reference sequence). Trimming took 3 bases from V and 4 from J, leaving 15 bases between them. The CDR3 sequence: CSASDGGRAYGYTL. CDR3 DNA sequence: TGCAGTGCTAGTGACGGAGGGAGGGCCTATGGCTACACCCTC.